The source of this T cell receptor (beta chain) is a study of control samples from healthy donors and cancer patients. Using immunoSEQ multiplex PCR, the repertoire was profiled, and TCRdb retains in-frame clones only, with some absent. The data contain about 150,000 clones, approximately 86% of them singletons. This CDR3 spans 15 amino acids. The V segment lost 5 bases and the J segment 3 bases; nucleotides outside the gene matches: 10. Germline lookup yields CDR1 MDHEN and CDR2 SYDVKM. Sequencing was carried out using blood. The gene calls are TRBV28 and TRBJ2-7; TRBD1 aligns across 7 bases. The TCR sequence derives from a man aged 18 to 29 in good health. The CDR3 spells CASSPRGDRFYEQYF. Here the CDR3 DNA reads TGTGCCAGCAGTCCTCGAGGGGACAGATTCTACGAGCAGTACTTC.